The entry below gives a single TCR beta chain sequence along with its context. Its matching antigen is unknown. The data were obtained in a study of graft-versus-host responses after intestinal transplantation. As for the study in general: Recipients had transplants, and these were multivisceral, liver-intestinal, or isolated intestinal. Anti-thymocyte globulin induction was given to all recipients, followed by tacrolimus and steroids for roughly three years. Overall study results and limits: Individuals carrying graft-donor T cell macrochimerism showed high graft-versus-host to host-versus-graft clonal ratios in allografts. Recipient marrow contained GvH clones, some of which appeared first in ileum or blood.

Sequenced by immunoSEQ multiplex PCR; TCRdb stores in-frame clones only, minus some. The table has 95,000 to 110,000 clones, more than 85% seen once. The sequence was obtained from a human donor who received an intestinal transplant. The sequencing here drew on unstimulated CD8+ T cells sorted from spleen or lymph node cells, taken before intestinal transplant.

CDR3 residues: CASSVAAEAFF. The CDR3 coding sequence is TGTGCCAGCAGCGTAGCAGCTGAAGCTTTCTTT. The J gene is TRBJ1-1, the V gene TRBV9; D call uncertain. The CDR3 sequence is 11 residues long. The ends were cut back, 0 bases at V and 6 bases at J, with 3 bases in the middle. Germline lookup yields CDR1 SGDLS and CDR2 YYNGEE.